This T cell receptor beta chain comes out of a study of blood T cells in healthy people across ages. This clonotype was observed once. The antigen remains undetermined. Combining a sample-barcoded 5' primer with a J-beta primer mix, a second PCR ran for about 7 to 11 cycles. Each CDR3 protein gets one entry after TCRdb re-called the 5' RACE reads with MiXCR. The sample lists about 1.8 million distinct CDR3 sequences, around half occurring once. Whole-study findings and limits: Diversity of TCR beta correlated strongly with naive T cell percentage.

The CDR3 has 17 amino acids. V dropped 3 bases and J dropped 0 bases, with 15 bases sitting between them. Germline assignment: CDR1 SGDLS and CDR2 YYNGEE. What was sequenced was blood. The receptor was derived from a woman aged 40 to 49 in good health. The rearrangement joins TRBV9 to TRBJ2-2, with D tentatively TRBD2 (6 bases). CDR3 loop: CASSGMWTGANTGELFF. DNA for the CDR3: TGTGCCAGCAGCGGAATGTGGACGGGAGCGAACACCGGGGAGCTGTTTTTT. Full variable domain (rest looked up from reference TRBV9 and TRBJ2-2): DSGVTQTPKHLITATGQRVTLRCSPRSGDLSVYWYQQSLDQGLQFLIQYYNGEERAKGNILERFSAQQFPDLHSELNLSSLELGDSALYFCASSGMWTGANTGELFFGEGSRLTVL.